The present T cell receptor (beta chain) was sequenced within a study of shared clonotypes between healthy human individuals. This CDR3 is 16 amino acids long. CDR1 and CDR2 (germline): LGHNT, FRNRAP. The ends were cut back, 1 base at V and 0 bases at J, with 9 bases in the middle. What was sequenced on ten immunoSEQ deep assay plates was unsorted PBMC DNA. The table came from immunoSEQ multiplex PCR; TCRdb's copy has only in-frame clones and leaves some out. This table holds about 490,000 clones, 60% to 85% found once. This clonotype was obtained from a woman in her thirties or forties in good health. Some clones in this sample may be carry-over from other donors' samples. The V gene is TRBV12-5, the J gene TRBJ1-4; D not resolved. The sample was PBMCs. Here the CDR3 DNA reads TGTGCTAGTGGTTTGGACCAGAGTTCAACTAATGAAAAACTGTTTTTT. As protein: CASGLDQSSTNEKLFF.